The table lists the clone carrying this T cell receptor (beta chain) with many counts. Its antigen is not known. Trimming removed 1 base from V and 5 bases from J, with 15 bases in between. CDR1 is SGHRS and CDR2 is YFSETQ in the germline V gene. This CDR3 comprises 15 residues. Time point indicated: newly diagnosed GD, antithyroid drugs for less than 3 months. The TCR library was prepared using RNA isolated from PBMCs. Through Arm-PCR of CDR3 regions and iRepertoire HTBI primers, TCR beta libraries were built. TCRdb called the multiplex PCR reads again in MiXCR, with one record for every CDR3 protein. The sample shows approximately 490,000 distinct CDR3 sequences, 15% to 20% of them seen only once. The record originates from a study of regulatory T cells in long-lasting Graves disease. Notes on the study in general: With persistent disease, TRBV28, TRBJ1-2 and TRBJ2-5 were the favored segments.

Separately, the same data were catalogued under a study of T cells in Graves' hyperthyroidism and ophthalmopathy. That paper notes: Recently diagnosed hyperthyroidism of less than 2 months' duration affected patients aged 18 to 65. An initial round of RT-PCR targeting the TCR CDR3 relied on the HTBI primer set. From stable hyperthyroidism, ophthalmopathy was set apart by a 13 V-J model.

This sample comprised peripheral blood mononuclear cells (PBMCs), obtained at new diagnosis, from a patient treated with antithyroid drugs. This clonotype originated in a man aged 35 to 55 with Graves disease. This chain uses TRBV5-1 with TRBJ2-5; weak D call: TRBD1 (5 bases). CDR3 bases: TGCGCCAGCAGCTTGAGGGCAGGGCTTGCGGAGACCCAGTACTTC. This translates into CASSLRAGLAETQYF.